The 14 T cell receptor beta chains presented below share a single source sample, sequenced in a study of blood T cell repertoires in COVID-19. Assay: immunoSEQ multiplex PCR; the TCRdb copy retains only in-frame clones and omits some. The profile shows about 210,000 clones, 81% of them singletons. The specimen sequenced was PBMCs or T cells enriched from blood (not recorded which). These receptors all stem from a woman between 45 and 65 years old with acute COVID-19.

CDR3 DNA sequence: TGTGCCAGCAGCTTGGCGGACTATGGCTACACCTTC. Translating gives CASSLADYGYTF. This rearrangement joins TRBV7-9 to TRBJ1-2; no reliable D call. Germline-derived CDR1 and CDR2 are SEHNR and FQNEAQ (reference sequence). The CDR3 has 12 residues. V lost 3 bases, J lost 3 bases, and 5 bases lay in between. The whole variable domain, filled in from reference TRBV7-9 and TRBJ1-2, reads DTGVSQNPRHKITKRGQNVTFRCDPISEHNRLYWYRQTLGQGPEFLTYFQNEAQLEKSRLLSDRFSAERPKGSFSTLEIQRTEQGDSAMYLCASSLADYGYTFGSGTRLTVV.

The genes are TRBV7-2 and TRBJ1-2; no reliable D call. CDR1 and CDR2 (germline): SGHTA, FQGNSA. The CDR3 is 14 residues long. Trimming removed 4 bases from V and 4 bases from J, with 13 bases in between. The CDR3, as DNA: TGTGCCAGCAGCTCCAGGACTGCACCCTATGGCTACACCTTC. As protein: CASSSRTAPYGYTF. The whole variable domain, remainder taken from reference TRBV7-2 and TRBJ1-2, is GAGVSQSPSNKVTEKGKDVELRCDPISGHTALYWYRQSLGQGLEFLIYFQGNSAPDKSGLPSDRFSAERTGGSVSTLTIQRTQQEDSAVYLCASSSRTAPYGYTFGSGTRLTVV.

This clone was seen only a few times. The chain has TRBV5-4 and TRBJ2-7; tentative D call: TRBD1 (6 bases). Per the germline V gene, CDR1 is SGHNT and CDR2 is YYREEE (reference sequence). V dropped 7 bases and J dropped 5 bases, with 16 bases sitting between them. The CDR3 extends over 13 amino acids. The chain's CDR3 is CASGLGGIDEQYF. As DNA, the CDR3 is TGTGCCAGCGGTTTAGGGGGAATCGACGAGCAGTACTTC.

Worth noting for this clone: Additional DNA sequences in this sample encode the identical CDR3. The chain has TRBV7-3 and TRBJ2-2, with D perhaps TRBD1 (6 bases). The length of the CDR3 is 13 residues. Germline CDR1 is SGHTA and CDR2 is FQGTGA. V was clipped by 3 bases and J by 5 bases, with 7 bases between them. The CDR3 spells CASSFQGTGELFF. CDR3 nucleotide sequence: TGTGCCAGCAGCTTTCAGGGGACCGGGGAGCTGTTTTTT.

The gene calls are TRBV10-3 and TRBJ2-7; possibly TRBD1 for D (6 bases). Per the germline V gene, CDR1 is ENHRY and CDR2 is SYGVKD. With 3 bases removed from V and 5 bases from J, the gap between germline ends came to 23 bases. The CDR3 spans 17 residues. The CDR3 region is CAISDTYLGQGSDEQYF. CDR3 nucleotide sequence: TGTGCCATCAGTGATACCTACTTAGGGCAGGGGAGTGACGAGCAGTACTTC.

The chain employs TRBV3-1 (or the pseudogene TRBV3-2) and TRBJ2-1; D may be TRBD1 (5 bases). Trimming stripped 6 bases from V and 7 bases from J, with 13 bases between. The CDR3 sequence is 13 residues long. Germline CDR1 LGHDT, CDR2 YNNKEL (reference sequence). This chain's CDR3 is CASSRRQRNEQFF. The CDR3 bases are TGTGCCAGCAGTCGAAGACAGAGAAATGAGCAGTTCTTC.

The chain employs TRBV6-2 or TRBV6-3 and TRBJ1-5; D is undetermined. The CDR3 totals 14 residues. Trimming stripped 0 bases from V and 4 bases from J, with 7 bases between. Germline values: CDR1 MNHEY, CDR2 SVGEGT. As DNA, the CDR3 is TGTGCCAGCAGTTACTCGAGCTTAAATCAGCCCCAGCATTTT. It encodes CASSYSSLNQPQHF.

This chain connects TRBV7-2 to TRBJ2-2; 11 nucleotides align to TRBD1. Germline CDR1 is SGHTA and CDR2 is FQGNSA. V shed 5 bases, J shed 0 bases, and the junction held 2 bases outside the gene matches. This CDR3 is built from 16 residues. This chain's CDR3 is CASSQDRGPNTGELFF. In DNA, the CDR3 is TGTGCCAGCAGCCAGGACAGGGGGCCGAACACCGGGGAGCTGTTTTTT.

V is TRBV5-1 and J is TRBJ2-1; D not resolved. This CDR3 region has 15 residues. CDR1 is SGHRS, CDR2 YFSETQ, per germline. Trimming stripped 2 bases from V and 8 bases from J, with 17 bases between. The CDR3 DNA sequence: TGCGCCAGCAGCTTCCATTATCGGAGCGACCATGAGCAGTTCTTC. It encodes CASSFHYRSDHEQFF.

The genes are TRBV4-3 and TRBJ2-3; D is ambiguous. The V gene lost 0 bases and the J gene lost 4 bases, with 8 bases spanning the gap. The CDR3 is made up of 14 amino acids. The germline V gene encodes CDR1 LGHNA and CDR2 YSLEER. This CDR3 reads CASSQERLADTQYF. CDR3 bases: TGCGCCAGCAGCCAAGAGAGGCTAGCAGATACGCAGTATTTT.

The V call is TRBV18, the J call TRBJ2-3; TRBD1 might be the D (5 bases). Germline V CDR1 and CDR2: KGHSH, LQKENI. With 3 bases removed from V and 1 base from J, the gap between germline ends came to 11 bases. The length of the CDR3 is 15 residues. The DNA of the CDR3 is TGTGCCAGCTCACCGCAGGGTGCTGGCACAGATACGCAGTATTTT. Its protein is CASSPQGAGTDTQYF. Full variable domain (outside the CDR3, taken from reference TRBV18 and TRBJ2-3): NAGVMQNPRHLVRRRGQEARLRCSPMKGHSHVYWYRQLPEEGLKFMVYLQKENIIDESGMPKERFSAEFPKEGPSILRIQQVVRGDSAAYFCASSPQGAGTDTQYFGPGTRLTVL.

The rearrangement joins TRBV10-3 to TRBJ1-2, with D maybe TRBD1 (6 bases). The CDR3 loop spans 13 amino acids. V lost 3 bases and J lost 7, with 12 bases in between. The germline V gene encodes CDR1 ENHRY and CDR2 SYGVKD. The CDR3, as DNA: TGTGCCATCAGTGATTTGGGGGCGCGTGGCTACACCTTC. It codes for CAISDLGARGYTF.

The chain carries TRBV27 and TRBJ1-5; D is ambiguous. Trimming left V 1 base short and J 6 bases short, with 16 bases between. Germline-derived CDR1 and CDR2 are MNHEY and SMNVEV (reference sequence). This CDR3 is 16 amino acids long. CDR3 bases: TGTGCCAGCAGTTTATTTTGGTCTAGTGTCGGTCAGCCCCAGCATTTT. Protein product: CASSLFWSSVGQPQHF.

The chain combines TRBV28 with TRBJ2-1; 13 bases match TRBD2. Germline CDR1 MDHEN, CDR2 SYDVKM. V shed 6 bases, J shed 8 bases, and the junction held 7 bases outside the gene matches. The CDR3 runs to 15 residues. The CDR3 bases are TGTGCCAGCAGCCCAATGGGGACTAGCGGGGATGAGCAGTTCTTC. Translation gives CASSPMGTSGDEQFF.